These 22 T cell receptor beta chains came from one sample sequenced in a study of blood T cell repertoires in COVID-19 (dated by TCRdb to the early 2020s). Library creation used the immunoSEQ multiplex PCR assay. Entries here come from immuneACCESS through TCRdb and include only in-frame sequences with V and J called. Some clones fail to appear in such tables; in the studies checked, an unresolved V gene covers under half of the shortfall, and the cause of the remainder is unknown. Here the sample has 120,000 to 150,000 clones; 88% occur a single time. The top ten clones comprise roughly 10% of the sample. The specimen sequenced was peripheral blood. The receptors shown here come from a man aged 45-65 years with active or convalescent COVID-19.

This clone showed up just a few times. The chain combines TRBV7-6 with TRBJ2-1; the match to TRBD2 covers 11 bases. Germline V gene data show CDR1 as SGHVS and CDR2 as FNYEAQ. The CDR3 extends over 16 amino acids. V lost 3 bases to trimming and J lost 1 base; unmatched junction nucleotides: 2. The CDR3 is CASSFIAGGSYNEQFF. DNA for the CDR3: TGTGCCAGCAGCTTTATAGCGGGAGGGTCCTACAATGAGCAGTTCTTC.

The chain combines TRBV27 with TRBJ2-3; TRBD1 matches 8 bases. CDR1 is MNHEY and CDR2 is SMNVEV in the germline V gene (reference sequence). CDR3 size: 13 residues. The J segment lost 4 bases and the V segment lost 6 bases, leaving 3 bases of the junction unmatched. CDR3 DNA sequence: TGTGCCAGCAGGAACAGGGGGGCAGATACGCAGTATTTT. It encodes CASRNRGADTQYF.

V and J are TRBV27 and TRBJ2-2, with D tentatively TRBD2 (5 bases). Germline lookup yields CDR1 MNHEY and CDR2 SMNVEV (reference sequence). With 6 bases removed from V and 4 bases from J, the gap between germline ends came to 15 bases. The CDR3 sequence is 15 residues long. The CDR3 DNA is TGTGCCAGCAGCCCCTCGGGAAGGACCACCGGGGAGCTGTTTTTT. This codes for CASSPSGRTTGELFF.

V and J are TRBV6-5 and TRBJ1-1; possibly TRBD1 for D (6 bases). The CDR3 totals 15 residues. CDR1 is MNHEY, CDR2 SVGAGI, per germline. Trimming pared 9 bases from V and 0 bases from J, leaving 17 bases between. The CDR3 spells CASLRTDRLNTEAFF. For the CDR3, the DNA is TGTGCCAGTCTAAGGACAGACCGCTTGAACACTGAAGCTTTCTTT.

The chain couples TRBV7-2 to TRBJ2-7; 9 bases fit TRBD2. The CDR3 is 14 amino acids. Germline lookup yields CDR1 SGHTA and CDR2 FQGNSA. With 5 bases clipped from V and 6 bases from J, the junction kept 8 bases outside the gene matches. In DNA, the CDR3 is TGTGCCAGCAGCACGGTAGCGGGAGCTAGCGAGCAGTACTTC. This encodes CASSTVAGASEQYF.

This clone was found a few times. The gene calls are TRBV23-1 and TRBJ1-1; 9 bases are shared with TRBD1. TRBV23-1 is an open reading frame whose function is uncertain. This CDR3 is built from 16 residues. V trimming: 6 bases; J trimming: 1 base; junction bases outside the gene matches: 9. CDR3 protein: CASSPTGTGQNTEAFF. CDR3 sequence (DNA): TGCGCCAGCAGCCCAACCGGGACAGGGCAGAACACTGAAGCTTTCTTT.

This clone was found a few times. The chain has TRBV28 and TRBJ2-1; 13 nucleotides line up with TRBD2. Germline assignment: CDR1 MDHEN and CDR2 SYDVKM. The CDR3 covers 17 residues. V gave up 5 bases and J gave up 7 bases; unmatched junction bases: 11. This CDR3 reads CASSPFRLAGGRNEQFF. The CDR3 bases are TGTGCCAGCAGTCCCTTCCGACTAGCGGGAGGTCGTAATGAGCAGTTCTTC. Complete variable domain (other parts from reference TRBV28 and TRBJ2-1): DVKVTQSSRYLVKRTGEKVFLECVQDMDHENMFWYRQDPGLGLRLIYFSYDVKMKEKGDIPEGYSVSREKKERFSLILESASTNQTSMYLCASSPFRLAGGRNEQFFGPGTRLTVL.

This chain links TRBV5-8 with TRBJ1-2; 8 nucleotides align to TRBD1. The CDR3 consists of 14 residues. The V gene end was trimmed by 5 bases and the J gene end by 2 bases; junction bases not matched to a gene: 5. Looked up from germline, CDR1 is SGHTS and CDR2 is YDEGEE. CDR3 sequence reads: CASRRQGSNYGYTF. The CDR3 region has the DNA TGTGCCAGCAGGCGACAGGGGAGCAACTATGGCTACACCTTC.

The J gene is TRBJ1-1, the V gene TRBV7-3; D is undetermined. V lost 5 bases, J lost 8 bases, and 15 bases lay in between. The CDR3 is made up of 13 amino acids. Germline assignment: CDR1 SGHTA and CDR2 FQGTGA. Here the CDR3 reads CASSPRREVEAFF. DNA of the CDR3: TGTGCCAGCAGCCCCCGCCGTGAGGTAGAAGCTTTCTTT.

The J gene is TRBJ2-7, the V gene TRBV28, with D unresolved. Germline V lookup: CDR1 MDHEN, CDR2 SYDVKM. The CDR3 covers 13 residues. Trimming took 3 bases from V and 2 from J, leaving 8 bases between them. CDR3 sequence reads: CASSLRGPYEQYF. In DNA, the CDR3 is TGTGCCAGCAGTTTGAGAGGTCCCTACGAGCAGTACTTC. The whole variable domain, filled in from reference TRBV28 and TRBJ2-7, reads DVKVTQSSRYLVKRTGEKVFLECVQDMDHENMFWYRQDPGLGLRLIYFSYDVKMKEKGDIPEGYSVSREKKERFSLILESASTNQTSMYLCASSLRGPYEQYFGPGTRLTVT.

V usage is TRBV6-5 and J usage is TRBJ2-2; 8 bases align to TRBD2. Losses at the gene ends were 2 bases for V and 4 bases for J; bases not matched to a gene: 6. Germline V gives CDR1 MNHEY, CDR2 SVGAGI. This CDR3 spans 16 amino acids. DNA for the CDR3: TGTGCCAGCAGTTACGAGTCGGGAGGGCCCACCGGGGAGCTGTTTTTT. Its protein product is CASSYESGGPTGELFF.

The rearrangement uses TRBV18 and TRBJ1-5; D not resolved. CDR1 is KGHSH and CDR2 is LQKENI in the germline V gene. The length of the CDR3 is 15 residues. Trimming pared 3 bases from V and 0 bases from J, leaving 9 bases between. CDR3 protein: CASSPRGLSNQPQHF. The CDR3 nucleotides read TGTGCCAGCTCACCTCGGGGTCTTAGCAATCAGCCCCAGCATTTT.

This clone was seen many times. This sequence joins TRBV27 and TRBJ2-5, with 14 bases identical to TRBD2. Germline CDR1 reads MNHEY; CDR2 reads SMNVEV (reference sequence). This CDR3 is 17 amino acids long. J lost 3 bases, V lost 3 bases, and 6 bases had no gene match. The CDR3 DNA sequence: TGTGCCAGCAGTTTCGGGGGACTAGCGGGAGTGGAAGAGACCCAGTACTTC. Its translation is CASSFGGLAGVEETQYF.

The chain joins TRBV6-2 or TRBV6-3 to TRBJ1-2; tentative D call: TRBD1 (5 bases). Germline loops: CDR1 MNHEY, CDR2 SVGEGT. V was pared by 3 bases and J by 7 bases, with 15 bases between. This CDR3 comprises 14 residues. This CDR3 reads CASSYRGKLVGYTF. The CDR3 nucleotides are TGTGCCAGCAGTTATCGGGGGAAGTTGGTTGGCTACACCTTC.

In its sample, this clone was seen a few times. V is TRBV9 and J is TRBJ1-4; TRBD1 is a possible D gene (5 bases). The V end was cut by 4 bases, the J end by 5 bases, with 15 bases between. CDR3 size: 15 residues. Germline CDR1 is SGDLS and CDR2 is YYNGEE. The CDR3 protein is CASSTSGDENEKLFF. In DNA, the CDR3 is TGTGCCAGCAGCACCTCGGGGGATGAGAATGAAAAACTGTTTTTT.

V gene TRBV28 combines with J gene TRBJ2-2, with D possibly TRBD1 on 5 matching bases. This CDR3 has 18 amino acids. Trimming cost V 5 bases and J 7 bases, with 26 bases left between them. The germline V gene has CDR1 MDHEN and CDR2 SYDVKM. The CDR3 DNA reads TGTGCCAGCAGTCCTGCTTCGGGTGGACATGGGCTAATCGGGGAGCTGTTTTTT. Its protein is CASSPASGGHGLIGELFF.

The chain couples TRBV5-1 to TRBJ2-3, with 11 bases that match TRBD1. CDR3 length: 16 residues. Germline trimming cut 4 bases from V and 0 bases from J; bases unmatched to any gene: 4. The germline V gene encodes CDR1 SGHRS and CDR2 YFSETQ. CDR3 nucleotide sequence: TGCGCCAGCAGCGTTGGACAGGGGGCGAGCACAGATACGCAGTATTTT. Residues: CASSVGQGASTDTQYF.

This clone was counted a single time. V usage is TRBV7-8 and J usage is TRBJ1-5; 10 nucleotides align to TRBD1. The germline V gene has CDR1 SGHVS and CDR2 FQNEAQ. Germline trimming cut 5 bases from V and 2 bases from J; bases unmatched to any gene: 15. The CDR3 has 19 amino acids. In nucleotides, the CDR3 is TGTGCCAGCAGCCCCAAGACAGGGGGCTACAGGTATGGCAATCAGCCCCAGCATTTT. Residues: CASSPKTGGYRYGNQPQHF.

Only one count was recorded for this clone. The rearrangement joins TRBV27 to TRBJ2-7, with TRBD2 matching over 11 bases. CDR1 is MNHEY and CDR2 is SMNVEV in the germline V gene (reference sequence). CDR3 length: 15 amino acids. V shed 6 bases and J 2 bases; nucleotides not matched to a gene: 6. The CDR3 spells CASRTRLAGTYEQYF. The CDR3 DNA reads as TGTGCCAGCAGAACCCGACTAGCGGGGACCTACGAGCAGTACTTC.

In DNA form, the CDR3 reads TGTGCCAGCACCAACCGCCGGACAGGGAGGGATGAAAAACTGTTTTTT. It codes for CASTNRRTGRDEKLFF. This chain uses TRBV2 with TRBJ1-4, with 8 positions matching TRBD1. Trimming at V came to 7 bases and at J to 6 bases, leaving 13 bases not matched to a gene. Germline values: CDR1 SNHLY, CDR2 FYNNEI. CDR3 length: 16 residues.

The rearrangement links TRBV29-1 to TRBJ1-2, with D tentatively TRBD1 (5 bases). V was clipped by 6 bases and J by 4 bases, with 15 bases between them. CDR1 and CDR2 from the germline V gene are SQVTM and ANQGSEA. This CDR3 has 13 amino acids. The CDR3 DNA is TGCAGCGTCACAGGTGGCACCACCTATGGCTACACCTTC. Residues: CSVTGGTTYGYTF. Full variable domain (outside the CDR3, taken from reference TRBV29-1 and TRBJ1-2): SAVISQKPSRDICQRGTSLTIQCQVDSQVTMMFWYRQQPGQSLTLIATANQGSEATYESGFVIDKFPISRPNLTFSTLTVSNMSPEDSSIYLCSVTGGTTYGYTFGSGTRLTVV.

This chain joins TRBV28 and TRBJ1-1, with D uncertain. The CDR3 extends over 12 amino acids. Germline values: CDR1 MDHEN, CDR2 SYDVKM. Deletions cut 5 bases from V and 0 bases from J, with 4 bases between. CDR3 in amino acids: CASSHMNTEAFF. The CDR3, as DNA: TGTGCCAGCAGTCACATGAACACTGAAGCTTTCTTT.